This T cell receptor (beta chain) derives from a study of blood T cell repertoires in COVID-19. Study in general: The United States, Italy and Spain were the sources of the acute and convalescent COVID-19 samples. T cells, B-cell-depleted T cells, or PBMCs provided the cDNA or gDNA that served as material.

About this clone itself: Sequence at one end of the junction differs from germline and may be a read error.

The authors' processing: Nucleated cell counts were estimated from reference gene primer amplification. Assay: immunoSEQ multiplex PCR; the TCRdb copy retains only in-frame clones and omits some. V and J calls and clone size follow that table, whereas D and trimming were derived from the DNA. The profile shows some 250,000 clones, 75% to 85% of them singletons. CDR1 and CDR2 from the germline V gene are SGHNT and YENEEA. The CDR3 consists of 14 residues. The chain has TRBV11-3 and TRBJ2-3; weak D call: TRBD2 (5 bases). The clonotype comes from a woman in her sixties with active or convalescent COVID-19. The material sequenced was peripheral blood. The CDR3 DNA sequence: TGTGCCAGCAGCCCCGGACTCCGCACGGATACGCAGTATTTT. The encoded protein is CASSPGLRTDTQYF.